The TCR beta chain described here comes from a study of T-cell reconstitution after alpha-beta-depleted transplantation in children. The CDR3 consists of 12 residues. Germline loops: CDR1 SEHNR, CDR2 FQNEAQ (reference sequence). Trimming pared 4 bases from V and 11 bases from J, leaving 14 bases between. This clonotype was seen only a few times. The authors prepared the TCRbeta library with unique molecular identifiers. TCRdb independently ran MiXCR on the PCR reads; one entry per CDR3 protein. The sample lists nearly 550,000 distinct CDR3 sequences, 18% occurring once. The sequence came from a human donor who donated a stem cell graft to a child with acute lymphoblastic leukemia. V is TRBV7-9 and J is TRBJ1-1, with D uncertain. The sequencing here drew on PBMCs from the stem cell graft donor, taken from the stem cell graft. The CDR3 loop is CASSSGAAEAFF. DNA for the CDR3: TGTGCCAGCAGCTCAGGTGCCGCGGAGGCTTTCTTT. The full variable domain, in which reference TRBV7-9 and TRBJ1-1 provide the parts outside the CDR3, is DTGVSQNPRHKITKRGQNVTFRCDPISEHNRLYWYRQTLGQGPEFLTYFQNEAQLEKSRLLSDRFSAERPKGSFSTLEIQRTEQGDSAMYLCASSSGAAEAFFGQGTRLTVV.